The rows below give T cell receptor beta chains drawn from one sample of a study of blood T cells in healthy people across ages. A single record per CDR3 protein comes from TCRdb applying MiXCR to the 5' RACE reads. The profile shows fewer than 2,000,000 distinct CDR3 sequences, roughly a third of them singletons. Material for sequencing was blood. These receptors all stem from a woman younger than 45 in good health. Both conserved end residues are trimmed from each CDR3. The order of the fields is J gene, clone size, D gene, V gene, CDR3 protein. A D gene is named only where the DNA matches it firmly. A clone size is listed for some rows: how often the clone was seen (once, few, many), or a class if it is expanded.

J gene: TRBJ2-3
clone size: NA
D gene: NA
V gene: TRBV5-1
CDR3 protein: ASSPIRGNTDTQY

J gene: TRBJ2-7
clone size: few
D gene: NA
V gene: TRBV27
CDR3 protein: ASTATGREQY

J gene: TRBJ2-1
clone size: NA
D gene: TRBD1
V gene: TRBV14
CDR3 protein: ASSQPGQGRHAEQF

J gene: TRBJ1-4
clone size: NA
D gene: NA
V gene: TRBV30
CDR3 protein: AWRGRTNEKLF

J gene: TRBJ1-5
clone size: few
D gene: NA
V gene: TRBV20-1
CDR3 protein: SAAPRTCSNQPQH

J gene: TRBJ2-7
clone size: NA
D gene: TRBD1
V gene: TRBV27
CDR3 protein: ASSLSIGTGSYEQY

J gene: NA
clone size: NA
D gene: NA
V gene: TRBV6-5
CDR3 protein: ASTNRDQNIQY

J gene: TRBJ2-1
clone size: NA
D gene: NA
V gene: TRBV28
CDR3 protein: ACRTSYGLYNEQF

J gene: TRBJ2-1
clone size: few
D gene: NA
V gene: TRBV5-1
CDR3 protein: ASSSGASGVEQF

J gene: TRBJ2-1
clone size: few
D gene: TRBD2
V gene: TRBV7-8
CDR3 protein: ASSLVGSGRGNEQF

J gene: TRBJ1-4
clone size: NA
D gene: NA
V gene: TRBV7-9
CDR3 protein: ASSLPEGGEKLF

J gene: TRBJ2-7
clone size: many
D gene: NA
V gene: TRBV7-9
CDR3 protein: ASSFAGWGEQY

J gene: TRBJ2-3
clone size: once
D gene: TRBD1
V gene: TRBV5-8
CDR3 protein: ASSLSGTATDTQY

J gene: TRBJ2-1
clone size: few
D gene: TRBD1
V gene: TRBV10-3
CDR3 protein: AISTTGGRNEQF

J gene: TRBJ1-5
clone size: few
D gene: NA
V gene: TRBV9
CDR3 protein: ASSVAGGQPQH

J gene: TRBJ1-2
clone size: NA
D gene: NA
V gene: TRBV4-1
CDR3 protein: ASSQDGGGATGLGGYT

J gene: TRBJ2-6
clone size: NA
D gene: NA
V gene: TRBV7-9
CDR3 protein: SSSNSGANVLT

J gene: TRBJ2-1
clone size: NA
D gene: TRBD2
V gene: TRBV2
CDR3 protein: ASSVPYLAGSSYNEQF

J gene: NA
clone size: many
D gene: NA
V gene: TRBV4-1
CDR3 protein: ASSPVYRGYGEQY

J gene: TRBJ1-2
clone size: NA
D gene: NA
V gene: TRBV6-1
CDR3 protein: ASSERPSVGGYT

J gene: TRBJ2-1
clone size: many
D gene: NA
V gene: TRBV4-1
CDR3 protein: ASSQDPLPSSYNEQF

J gene: TRBJ2-7
clone size: many
D gene: TRBD2
V gene: TRBV7-6
CDR3 protein: ASSLESAGGNEQY

J gene: TRBJ2-7
clone size: NA
D gene: TRBD2
V gene: TRBV5-1
CDR3 protein: ASSPQGTSGRGGYEQY

J gene: TRBJ2-1
clone size: NA
D gene: NA
V gene: TRBV27
CDR3 protein: ASEGLAGNEQF

J gene: TRBJ2-7
clone size: NA
D gene: NA
V gene: TRBV7-9
CDR3 protein: ASTEMGATRNYEQY

J gene: TRBJ1-4
clone size: NA
D gene: NA
V gene: TRBV12-5
CDR3 protein: AGRGDEKLF

J gene: TRBJ2-1
clone size: many
D gene: TRBD2
V gene: TRBV10-3
CDR3 protein: AITRLAGVGRNEQF

J gene: TRBJ2-7
clone size: few
D gene: TRBD2
V gene: TRBV11-2
CDR3 protein: ASSLGAGRYYEQY

J gene: TRBJ1-5
clone size: NA
D gene: NA
V gene: TRBV12-3/TRBV12-4
CDR3 protein: ACSLSGNQPQH

J gene: TRBJ2-1
clone size: few
D gene: NA
V gene: TRBV28
CDR3 protein: ASRTGTYYNEQF

J gene: TRBJ2-5
clone size: NA
D gene: TRBD2
V gene: TRBV2
CDR3 protein: ASRASGQETQY

J gene: TRBJ2-1
clone size: NA
D gene: TRBD1
V gene: TRBV7-3
CDR3 protein: ASSLGQGAVSSYNEQF

J gene: TRBJ1-2
clone size: NA
D gene: TRBD1
V gene: TRBV5-1
CDR3 protein: ASSLHMDRGGGYT

J gene: TRBJ2-6
clone size: NA
D gene: TRBD1
V gene: TRBV6-2/TRBV6-3
CDR3 protein: ASSYLDRVPSGANVLT

J gene: TRBJ2-5
clone size: NA
D gene: TRBD2
V gene: TRBV13
CDR3 protein: ASSLTGLAGGQRETQY

J gene: TRBJ2-1
clone size: NA
D gene: NA
V gene: TRBV4-1
CDR3 protein: ASSQPHRGYNEQF

J gene: TRBJ2-3
clone size: few
D gene: NA
V gene: TRBV11-2
CDR3 protein: ASSLTSWSTDTQY

J gene: TRBJ1-4
clone size: NA
D gene: NA
V gene: TRBV7-9
CDR3 protein: ASSLGQKSEKLF

J gene: TRBJ1-2
clone size: NA
D gene: NA
V gene: TRBV6-2/TRBV6-3
CDR3 protein: ASREFHGVNYGYT

J gene: TRBJ2-1
clone size: NA
D gene: TRBD2
V gene: TRBV7-8
CDR3 protein: ASSLYRLAGIYNEQF

J gene: TRBJ2-3
clone size: NA
D gene: NA
V gene: TRBV4-2
CDR3 protein: ASSQDAPPGSRDTQY

J gene: TRBJ2-7
clone size: NA
D gene: NA
V gene: TRBV6-1
CDR3 protein: ASSPRGATYEQY

J gene: TRBJ2-5
clone size: once
D gene: TRBD1
V gene: TRBV5-1
CDR3 protein: ASSRVTGGRQETQY